Below, one T cell receptor beta chain is given with its context. The sample belongs to a study of cytomegalovirus exposure and HLA in healthy donors. Both 60 Vbeta primers and 13 Jbeta primers went into the PCR. Some clones are missing from TCRdb's copy, which holds only in-frame ones; the method was immunoSEQ multiplex PCR. The data hold roughly 50,000 clones, with roughly 85% observed a single time. V was cut by 3 bases and J by 1 base, with 12 bases left in between. Germline V lookup: CDR1 MGHDK, CDR2 SYGVNS. The CDR3 totals 15 residues. The chain is built from TRBV25-1 and TRBJ1-1; D is unclear. This TCR came from a woman between 18 and 29 years old in good health and CMV-seronegative. Sequencing was performed on PBMCs. CDR3 amino acids: CASSDGLQSNTEAFF. The CDR3 DNA follows: TGTGCCAGCAGTGACGGGTTACAATCGAACACTGAAGCTTTCTTT.